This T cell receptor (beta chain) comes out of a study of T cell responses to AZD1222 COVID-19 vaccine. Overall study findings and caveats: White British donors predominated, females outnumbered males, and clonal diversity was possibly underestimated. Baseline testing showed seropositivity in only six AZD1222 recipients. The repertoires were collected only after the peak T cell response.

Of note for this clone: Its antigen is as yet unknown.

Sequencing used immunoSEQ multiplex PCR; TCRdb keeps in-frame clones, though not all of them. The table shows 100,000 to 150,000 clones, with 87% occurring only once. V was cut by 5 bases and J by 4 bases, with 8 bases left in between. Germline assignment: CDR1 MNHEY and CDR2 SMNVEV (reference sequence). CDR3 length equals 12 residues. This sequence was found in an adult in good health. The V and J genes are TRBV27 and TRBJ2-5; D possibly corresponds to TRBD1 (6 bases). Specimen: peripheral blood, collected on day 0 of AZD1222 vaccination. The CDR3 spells CASSPGVETQYF. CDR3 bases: TGTGCCAGCAGTCCAGGGGTAGAGACCCAGTACTTC.